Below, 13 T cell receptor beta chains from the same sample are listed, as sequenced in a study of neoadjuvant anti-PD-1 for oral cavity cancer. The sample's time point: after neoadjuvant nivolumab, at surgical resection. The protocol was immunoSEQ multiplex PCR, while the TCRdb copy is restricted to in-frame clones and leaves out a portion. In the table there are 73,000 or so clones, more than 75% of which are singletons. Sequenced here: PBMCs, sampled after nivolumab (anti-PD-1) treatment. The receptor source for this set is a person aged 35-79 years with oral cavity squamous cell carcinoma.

The CDR3 sequence is CASSGQGGVGYTF. The CDR3 bases are TGTGCCAGCAGTGGACAGGGAGGGGTCGGCTACACCTTC. The chain is built from TRBV2 and TRBJ1-2, with TRBD1 identical over 7 bases. Germline CDR1 SNHLY, CDR2 FYNNEI. The CDR3 totals 13 residues. Trimming took 4 bases from V and 8 from J; bases not matched to a gene: 7.

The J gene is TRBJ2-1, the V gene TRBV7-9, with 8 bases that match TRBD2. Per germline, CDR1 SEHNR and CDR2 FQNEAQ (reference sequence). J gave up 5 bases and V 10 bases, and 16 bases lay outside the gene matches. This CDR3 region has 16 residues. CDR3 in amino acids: CATSPRPGLENNEQFF. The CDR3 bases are TGTGCCACCTCCCCACGACCGGGACTAGAGAACAATGAGCAGTTCTTC.

The CDR3 DNA reads TGCAGCGGGGTGAGGTGGACACCCAATCAGCCCCAGCATTTT. Its protein product is CSGVRWTPNQPQHF. The V gene is TRBV29-1, the J gene TRBJ1-5; weak D call: TRBD1 (5 bases). V dropped 7 bases and J dropped 3 bases, with 16 bases sitting between them. The CDR3 consists of 14 residues. Germline V gives CDR1 SQVTM, CDR2 ANQGSEA. Combining the CDR3 with reference TRBV29-1 and TRBJ1-5 gives the whole variable domain SAVISQKPSRDICQRGTSLTIQCQVDSQVTMMFWYRQQPGQSLTLIATANQGSEATYESGFVIDKFPISRPNLTFSTLTVSNMSPEDSSIYLCSGVRWTPNQPQHFGDGTRLSIL.

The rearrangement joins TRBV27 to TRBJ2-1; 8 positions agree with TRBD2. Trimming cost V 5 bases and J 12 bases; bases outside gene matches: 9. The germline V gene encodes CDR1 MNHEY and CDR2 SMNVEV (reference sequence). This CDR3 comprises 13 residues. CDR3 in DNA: TGTGCCAGCAGTCCCCGCCCCCGGGAGGGGCAGTTCTTC. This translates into CASSPRPREGQFF.

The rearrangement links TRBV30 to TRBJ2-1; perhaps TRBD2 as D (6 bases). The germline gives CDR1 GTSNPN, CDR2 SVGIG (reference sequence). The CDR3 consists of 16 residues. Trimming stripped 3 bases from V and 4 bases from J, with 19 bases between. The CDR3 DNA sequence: TGTGCCTGGAGATTTCCGGGGGTGGAGATGTACAATGAGCAGTTCTTC. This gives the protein CAWRFPGVEMYNEQFF.

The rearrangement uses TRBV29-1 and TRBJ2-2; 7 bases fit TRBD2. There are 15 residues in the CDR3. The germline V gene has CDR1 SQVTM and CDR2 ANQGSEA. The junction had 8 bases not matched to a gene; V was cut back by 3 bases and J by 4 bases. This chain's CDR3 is CSVEGLADITGELFF. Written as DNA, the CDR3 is TGCAGCGTTGAGGGCCTAGCGGATATCACCGGGGAGCTGTTTTTT.

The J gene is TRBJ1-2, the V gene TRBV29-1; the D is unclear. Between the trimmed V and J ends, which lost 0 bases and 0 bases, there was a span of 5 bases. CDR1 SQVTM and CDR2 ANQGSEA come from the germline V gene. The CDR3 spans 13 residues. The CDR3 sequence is CSVEDLANYGYTF. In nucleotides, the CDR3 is TGCAGCGTTGAAGACTTAGCTAACTATGGCTACACCTTC.

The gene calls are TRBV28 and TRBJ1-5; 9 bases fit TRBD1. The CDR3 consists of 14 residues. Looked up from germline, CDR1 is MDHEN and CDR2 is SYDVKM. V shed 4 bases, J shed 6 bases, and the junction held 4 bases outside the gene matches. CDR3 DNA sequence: TGTGCCAGCAGTTCCGGGGACAGGGTTCAGCCCCAGCATTTT. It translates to CASSSGDRVQPQHF.

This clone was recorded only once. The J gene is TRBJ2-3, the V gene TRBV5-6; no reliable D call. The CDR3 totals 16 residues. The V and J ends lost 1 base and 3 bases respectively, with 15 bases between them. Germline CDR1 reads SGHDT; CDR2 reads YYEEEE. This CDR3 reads CASSLRARALTDTQYF. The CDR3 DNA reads TGTGCCAGCAGCTTGAGGGCCCGGGCCCTGACAGATACGCAGTATTTT.

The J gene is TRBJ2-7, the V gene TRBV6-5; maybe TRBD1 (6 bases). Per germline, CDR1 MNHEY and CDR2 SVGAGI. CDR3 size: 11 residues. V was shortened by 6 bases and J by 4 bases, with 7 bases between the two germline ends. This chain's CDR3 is CASRTGYEQYF. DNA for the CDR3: TGTGCCAGCAGAACAGGGTACGAGCAGTACTTC.

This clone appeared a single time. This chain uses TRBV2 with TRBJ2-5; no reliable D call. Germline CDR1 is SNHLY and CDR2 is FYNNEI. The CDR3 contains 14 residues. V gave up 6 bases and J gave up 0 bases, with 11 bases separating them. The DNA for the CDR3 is TGTGCCAGCAGGCCGACTGGAAACCAAGAGACCCAGTACTTC. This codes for CASRPTGNQETQYF. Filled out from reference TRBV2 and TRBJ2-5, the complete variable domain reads EPEVTQTPSHQVTQMGQEVILRCVPISNHLYFYWYRQILGQKVEFLVSFYNNEISEKSEIFDDQFSVERPDGSNFTLKIRSTKLEDSAMYFCASRPTGNQETQYFGPGTRLLVL.

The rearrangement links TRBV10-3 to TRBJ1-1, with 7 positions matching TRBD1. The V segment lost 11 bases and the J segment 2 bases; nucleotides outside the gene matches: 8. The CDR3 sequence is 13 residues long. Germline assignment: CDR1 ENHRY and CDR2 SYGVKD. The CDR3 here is CAARDSDNTEAFF. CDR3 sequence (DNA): TGTGCCGCCCGGGACAGTGATAACACTGAAGCTTTCTTT.

The CDR3 DNA sequence: TGCGCCAGCAGCCCGGGGCGTCGACTAGCGGGAGGGCCCACCTACAATGAGCAGTTCTTC. This sequence encodes CASSPGRRLAGGPTYNEQFF. This chain joins TRBV5-1 and TRBJ2-1; TRBD2 aligns across 14 bases. CDR1 is SGHRS and CDR2 is YFSETQ in the germline V gene. Trimming at V came to 4 bases and at J to 2 bases, leaving 14 bases not matched to a gene. The CDR3 spans 20 residues.